The 22 T cell receptor beta chains given below trace back to one sample, sequenced in a study of blood T cell repertoires in COVID-19. Measured with immunoSEQ multiplex PCR; TCRdb has only the in-frame clones, and not every one. The data show roughly 100,000 clones, 70% to 90% seen once. Source material: peripheral blood. These receptors all come from a man between 45 and 60 years old in a cohort sampled during active COVID-19.

The rearrangement uses TRBV2 and TRBJ2-4; tentatively, D is TRBD2 (6 bases). V shed 5 bases and J shed 0 bases, with 20 bases lying between them. Germline V gives CDR1 SNHLY, CDR2 FYNNEI. This CDR3 is built from 18 residues. The chain's CDR3 is CASSPEQGGMIAKNIQYF. The CDR3 coding sequence is TGTGCCAGCAGTCCCGAGCAGGGCGGGATGATAGCCAAAAACATTCAGTACTTC.

The V call is TRBV11-2, the J call TRBJ2-7, with 8 bases matching TRBD1. The CDR3 is 16 amino acids. Unmatched junction bases numbered 12, after V lost 6 bases and J lost 2 bases. The germline gives CDR1 SGHAT, CDR2 FQNNGV. CDR3 region: CASSPKNRGNPYEQYF. CDR3 in DNA: TGTGCCAGCAGTCCCAAAAACAGGGGGAACCCCTACGAGCAGTACTTC.

The chain joins TRBV4-1 to TRBJ2-1; possibly TRBD2 for D (6 bases). V was shortened by 0 bases and J by 9 bases, with 21 bases between the two germline ends. In germline, CDR1 is MGHRA, CDR2 YSYEKL. This CDR3 region has 17 residues. Here the CDR3 DNA reads TGCGCCAGCAGCCAAGATGTCACACCCTGGCGGGGTGCTGAGCAGTTCTTC. This translates into CASSQDVTPWRGAEQFF.

The rearrangement joins TRBV4-2 to TRBJ2-3; 10 bases are shared with TRBD2. V lost 8 bases, J lost 1 base, and 18 bases stayed unmatched. Germline lookup yields CDR1 LGHNA and CDR2 YNFKEQ. The CDR3 loop spans 19 amino acids. CDR3 bases: TGTGCCAGCGCCCCCGCCGGGAGTAGCGGGGGGCCTCGCACAGATACGCAGTATTTT. Translating it yields CASAPAGSSGGPRTDTQYF.

CDR3 DNA: TGTGCCAGCAGCTTAGAGGGGTCGAACACTGAAGCTTTCTTT. It specifies CASSLEGSNTEAFF. The gene calls are TRBV13 and TRBJ1-1; TRBD1 might be the D (5 bases). CDR3 size: 14 residues. The V gene's germline CDR1 is PRHDT and CDR2 FYEKMQ (reference sequence). The ends were cut back, 1 base at V and 1 base at J, with 7 bases in the middle.

The chain recombines TRBV10-3 with TRBJ2-5, with D possibly being TRBD2 (6 bases). V was trimmed by 0 bases and J by 1 base, leaving 9 bases between them. This CDR3 has 15 residues. Germline-derived CDR1 and CDR2 are ENHRY and SYGVKD. CDR3: CAISESGGVQETQYF. CDR3 DNA: TGTGCCATCAGTGAGTCTGGCGGGGTCCAAGAGACCCAGTACTTC.

The rearrangement uses TRBV9 and TRBJ1-1; possible D gene TRBD1, 6 bases. This CDR3 contains 16 residues. Between the trimmed V and J ends, which lost 3 bases and 5 bases, there was a span of 20 bases. Germline-derived CDR1 and CDR2 are SGDLS and YYNGEE. CDR3 sequence: CASSAGSRGRGTEAFF. DNA for the CDR3: TGTGCCAGCAGCGCCGGATCCCGAGGGAGGGGGACTGAAGCTTTCTTT.

Only one count was recorded for this clone. The chain joins TRBV5-5 to TRBJ2-7; D unclear. V lost 3 bases to trimming and J lost 3 bases, with 10 bases between them. The germline V gene has CDR1 SGHKS and CDR2 YYEKEE (reference sequence). The CDR3 consists of 13 residues. CDR3 loop: CASSYGAIYEQYF. In DNA, the CDR3 is TGTGCCAGCAGCTACGGAGCAATCTACGAGCAGTACTTC.

The chain recombines TRBV1 with TRBJ2-7; TRBD1, the table's D call, lacks a check against the DNA. TRBV1 is recorded as a pseudogene. This CDR3 has 16 residues. CDR3 sequence: CTSSQGHRDKIYEQYF. CDR3 DNA: TGCACCAGCAGCCAAGGACACCGGGACAAAATATACGAGCAGTACTTC.

This chain connects TRBV6-4 to TRBJ2-2; possibly TRBD1 for D (5 bases). Trimming left V 10 bases short and J 0 bases short, with 12 bases between. The germline V gene encodes CDR1 MRHNA and CDR2 SNTAGT. The CDR3 extends over 14 amino acids. In DNA form, the CDR3 reads TGTGCCACCTCGCGACAGCCGAACACCGGGGAGCTGTTTTTT. Translation: CATSRQPNTGELFF.

The CDR3 reads CASSLGALEQYF. The CDR3 nucleotides are TGTGCCAGCAGCTTGGGGGCTCTTGAGCAGTACTTC. The chain has TRBV5-4 and TRBJ2-7, with no clear D. This CDR3 has 12 residues. The germline V and J ends were trimmed by 0 bases and 7 bases, with 8 bases remaining between them. Per germline, CDR1 SGHNT and CDR2 YYREEE (reference sequence).

V usage is TRBV6-5 and J usage is TRBJ2-3; 9 bases map to TRBD1. The CDR3 has 14 amino acids. The germline V gene encodes CDR1 MNHEY and CDR2 SVGAGI. V trimming: 9 bases; J trimming: 1 base; junction bases outside the gene matches: 5. The CDR3 bases are TGTGCCAGTGTAGGGGACAGGGGCACAGATACGCAGTATTTT. Its protein product is CASVGDRGTDTQYF.

The chain employs TRBV28 and TRBJ1-6, with D maybe TRBD1 (6 bases). This CDR3 has 14 residues. The V end lost 3 bases, the J end lost 5 bases, and 8 bases lay between the germline ends. In germline, CDR1 is MDHEN, CDR2 SYDVKM. DNA of the CDR3: TGTGCCAGCAGTTTCCCAGGGGATAATTCACCCCTCCACTTT. This sequence encodes CASSFPGDNSPLHF.

J is TRBJ2-5 and V is TRBV5-5; the match to TRBD2 covers 8 bases. Germline V lookup: CDR1 SGHKS, CDR2 YYEKEE (reference sequence). The CDR3 has 15 residues. The V segment lost 7 bases and the J segment 4 bases; nucleotides outside the gene matches: 12. The chain's CDR3 is CASLFRGGTGETQYF. CDR3 DNA sequence: TGTGCCAGCCTTTTCCGGGGGGGAACTGGAGAGACCCAGTACTTC.

This clone has only one observation. The chain uses TRBV5-6 and TRBJ1-4, with D possibly matching TRBD1 (6 bases). This CDR3 has 14 residues. Germline V CDR1 and CDR2: SGHDT, YYEEEE. The germline V and J ends were trimmed by 3 bases and 7 bases, with 13 bases remaining between them. The CDR3 nucleotides are TGTGCCAGCAGCTCCTCAGGGGTTGGTGAAAAACTGTTTTTT. Encoded protein: CASSSSGVGEKLFF.

Here the CDR3 DNA reads TGTGCCACCCATTTACAGGGATTCTACACCGGGGAGCTGTTTTTT. It specifies CATHLQGFYTGELFF. The chain employs TRBV6-5 and TRBJ2-2; TRBD1 is a possible D gene (6 bases). The germline V gene encodes CDR1 MNHEY and CDR2 SVGAGI. The CDR3 extends over 15 amino acids. Deletions cut 10 bases from V and 3 bases from J, with 18 bases between.

V and J are TRBV7-8 and TRBJ1-1; D is undetermined. The V gene's germline CDR1 is SGHVS and CDR2 FQNEAQ. Trimming took off 2 bases at V and 0 bases at J, with 13 bases between the two ends. The length of the CDR3 is 16 residues. The DNA for the CDR3 is TGTGCCAGCAGCTTACAGCCGGGAATGGTGAACACTGAAGCTTTCTTT. Amino acids: CASSLQPGMVNTEAFF.

This clone was counted a single time. DNA for the CDR3: TGCAGTGGCAGGCCTGGGGAGACCCAGTACTTC. Amino acids: CSGRPGETQYF. The J gene is TRBJ2-5, the V gene TRBV20-1; D gene unclear. Between the trimmed V and J ends, which lost 7 bases and 5 bases, there was a span of 11 bases. The germline gives CDR1 DFQATT, CDR2 SNEGSKA (reference sequence). There are 11 residues in the CDR3.

J is TRBJ2-7 and V is TRBV19; TRBD2 is a possible D gene (6 bases). The V and J ends lost 3 bases and 0 bases respectively, with 12 bases between them. Germline V lookup: CDR1 LNHDA, CDR2 SQIVND (reference sequence). This CDR3 is 15 amino acids long. CDR3: CASSMSGLVSYEQYF. CDR3 nucleotides: TGTGCCAGTAGTATGTCGGGACTTGTCTCCTACGAGCAGTACTTC.

This chain uses TRBV5-1 with TRBJ2-2; D might be TRBD1 (5 bases). V lost 0 bases and J lost 3, with 9 bases in between. CDR1 is SGHRS, CDR2 YFSETQ, per germline. The CDR3 runs 15 residues. The chain's CDR3 is CASSLVQGYTGELFF. The CDR3 region has the DNA TGCGCCAGCAGCTTGGTGCAGGGATACACCGGGGAGCTGTTTTTT.

The CDR3 loop reads CASSQDRAGMNTEAFF. In DNA, the CDR3 is TGCGCCAGCAGCCAGGACAGGGCGGGGATGAACACTGAAGCTTTCTTT. The J gene is TRBJ1-1, the V gene TRBV5-1; 8 nucleotides line up with TRBD1. V was clipped by 4 bases and J by 0 bases; unmatched bases: 8. The CDR3 extends over 16 amino acids. Germline CDR1 is SGHRS and CDR2 is YFSETQ.

This sequence joins TRBV11-3 and TRBJ1-1, with 8 nucleotides matching TRBD1. There are 11 residues in the CDR3. Germline V lookup: CDR1 SGHNT, CDR2 YENEEA. The junction had 4 bases not matched to a gene; V was cut back by 6 bases and J by 10 bases. CDR3 residues: CASSSGGRAFF. CDR3 in DNA: TGTGCCAGCAGTTCAGGGGGCCGAGCTTTCTTT.